This T cell receptor beta chain is from a study of T cells in Graves' hyperthyroidism and ophthalmopathy. This CDR3 region has 14 residues. Germline CDR1 and CDR2: SGHRS and YFSETQ. V was cut by 0 bases and J by 3 bases, with 9 bases left in between. Template material for amplifying TCR beta CDR3 regions consisted of RNA transcripts. First-round RT-PCR targeting the TCR CDR3 was performed with the HTBI primer set. TCRdb reprocessed the multiplex PCR reads via MiXCR and lists one record per CDR3 protein. The sample consists of 500,000 or so distinct CDR3 sequences, 15% to 20% of them appearing once. Details on this clonotype: Antigen: not known.

Findings and caveats of the study: Among clonotypes expanded in thyroid above 0.001, most were also found in blood.

This sequence was found in a woman younger than 35 with Graves' ophthalmopathy. The chain joins TRBV5-1 to TRBJ2-5; D is perhaps TRBD1 (5 bases). Source material: blood. DNA of the CDR3: TGCGCCAGCAGCTTGGGTGGGGCTAAAGAGACCCAGTACTTC. Amino acids: CASSLGGAKETQYF.